Listed here are 4 T cell receptor beta chains from one sample, sequenced in a study of cytomegalovirus exposure and HLA in healthy donors. Libraries were prepared by immunoSEQ multiplex PCR; TCRdb keeps only in-frame clonotypes and omits some of them. Counted here are roughly 260,000 clones, 90% occurring once; the ten biggest clones make up 0.37%. Input material: PBMCs. These receptors all stem from a young woman in good health and CMV-seronegative.

The CDR3, as DNA: TGCGCCAGCAGCTCCGGACTACCATCCAACTACAATGAGCAGTTCTTC. Its protein is CASSSGLPSNYNEQFF. This rearrangement joins TRBV5-1 to TRBJ2-1, with D possibly being TRBD2 (6 bases). This CDR3 comprises 16 residues. The V end was cut by 3 bases, the J end by 3 bases, with 16 bases between. Germline CDR1 and CDR2: SGHRS and YFSETQ.

The chain uses TRBV28 and TRBJ1-2, with D possibly matching TRBD1 (5 bases). The CDR3 contains 13 residues. Germline CDR1 is MDHEN and CDR2 is SYDVKM. Trimming pared 2 bases from V and 7 bases from J, leaving 11 bases between. CDR3 amino acids: CASSLLGGGGYTF. DNA of the CDR3: TGTGCCAGCAGTTTACTCGGGGGGGGTGGCTACACCTTC.

V is TRBV6-5 and J is TRBJ1-2; 7 bases match TRBD1. The germline CDR1 and CDR2 sequences are MNHEY and SVGAGI. The CDR3 is made up of 14 amino acids. With V trimmed by 0 bases and J by 4 bases, 2 bases remained unmatched. The CDR3 region has the DNA TGTGCCAGCAGTTACTCGGGGACAGTCTATGGCTACACCTTC. This sequence encodes CASSYSGTVYGYTF.

The gene calls are TRBV6-1 and TRBJ1-5; 11 nucleotides align to TRBD1. Trimming at V came to 7 bases and at J to 5 bases, leaving 1 base not matched to a gene. Germline V gives CDR1 MNHNS, CDR2 SASEGT. There are 13 residues in the CDR3. Here the CDR3 DNA reads TGTGCCAGCATGGGACAGGGGGATCAGCCCCAGCATTTT. It translates to CASMGQGDQPQHF.